This T cell receptor beta chain originates from a study of blood T cell repertoires in COVID-19. Overall study: From the United States, Italy and Spain came samples of acute and convalescent COVID-19.

This CDR3 is built from 17 residues. Per the germline V gene, CDR1 is SGDLS and CDR2 is YYNGEE. V was cut by 4 bases and J by 5 bases, with 24 bases left in between. Sequencing used immunoSEQ multiplex PCR; TCRdb keeps in-frame clones, though not all of them. The sample has 250,000 or so clones; around 93% are singletons. Enrolled through a virtual design, the participants were between about 18 and 89 years of age and came from some 26 US areas. Each participant's cohort was designated according to participant-reported clinical history. The sample taken for sequencing was PBMCs or T cells enriched from blood (not recorded which). The origin of this receptor is a human donor in a cohort exposed to, infected with or recovered from COVID-19 (not recorded which). The donor label of this sample is uncertain. V and J are TRBV9 and TRBJ1-2; possibly TRBD1 for D (6 bases). CDR3 coding DNA: TGTGCCAGCAGCCCCCGTTTACAGGGTCCCCCCTCGTATGGCTACACCTTC. Protein sequence: CASSPRLQGPPSYGYTF. The complete variable domain, with remaining parts taken from reference TRBV9 and TRBJ1-2, reads DSGVTQTPKHLITATGQRVTLRCSPRSGDLSVYWYQQSLDQGLQFLIQYYNGEERAKGNILERFSAQQFPDLHSELNLSSLELGDSALYFCASSPRLQGPPSYGYTFGSGTRLTVV.